Listed below are T cell receptor beta chains from one sample, sequenced in a study of T cell responses to AZD1222 COVID-19 vaccine. TCRdb keeps only in-frame clones here, not all; method: immunoSEQ multiplex PCR. The repertoire holds 100,000 to 150,000 clones, around 92% seen once, with approximately 1% in the top ten. This specimen was peripheral blood, taken on day 0 of AZD1222 vaccination. The receptors were gathered from an adult in good health. Both conserved end residues are part of each CDR3. A D gene is named only where the DNA matches it firmly. Clone size, where shown, is once, few, many, or a class for clones that have expanded.

D gene: NA; V gene: TRBV12-5; clone size: NA; J gene: TRBJ1-1; CDR3 protein: CASGLKQNTEAFF; CDR3 DNA: TGTGCTAGTGGTTTGAAACAGAACACTGAAGCTTTCTTT
D gene: NA; V gene: TRBV19; clone size: NA; J gene: TRBJ1-5; CDR3 protein: CASSKGLDLQPQHF; CDR3 DNA: TGTGCCAGTAGCAAGGGGCTGGATCTCCAGCCCCAGCATTTT
D gene: NA; V gene: TRBV11-2; clone size: NA; J gene: TRBJ1-2; CDR3 protein: CASSFGGPYYGYTF; CDR3 DNA: TGTGCCAGCAGCTTCGGGGGGCCCTACTATGGCTACACCTTC
D gene: NA; V gene: TRBV6-5; clone size: NA; J gene: TRBJ1-5; CDR3 protein: CASSSRLHARDQPQHF; CDR3 DNA: TGTGCCAGCAGTTCTCGTCTTCATGCGAGGGATCAGCCCCAGCATTTT
D gene: NA; V gene: TRBV30; clone size: NA; J gene: TRBJ1-4; CDR3 protein: CAWSVRLGGDEKLFF; CDR3 DNA: TGTGCCTGGAGTGTACGTTTAGGAGGGGATGAAAAACTGTTTTTT
D gene: NA; V gene: TRBV28; clone size: once; J gene: TRBJ1-6; CDR3 protein: CASTDSGEWGSPLHF; CDR3 DNA: TGTGCCAGCACCGATTCAGGGGAATGGGGATCACCCCTCCACTTT
D gene: NA; V gene: TRBV3-1/TRBV3-2; clone size: NA; J gene: TRBJ2-5; CDR3 protein: CASSLRGGQETQYF; CDR3 DNA: TGTGCCAGCAGCCTCAGGGGGGGGCAAGAGACCCAGTACTTC
D gene: NA; V gene: TRBV5-1; clone size: NA; J gene: TRBJ2-2; CDR3 protein: CASSSDTNTGELFF; CDR3 DNA: TGCGCCAGCAGCTCTGACACGAACACCGGGGAGCTGTTTTTT
D gene: TRBD1; V gene: TRBV9; clone size: NA; J gene: TRBJ1-6; CDR3 protein: CASSVDRGRNSPLHF; CDR3 DNA: TGTGCCAGCAGCGTAGACAGGGGGCGGAATTCACCCCTCCACTTT
D gene: NA; V gene: TRBV7-6; clone size: once; J gene: TRBJ2-2; CDR3 protein: CASIDYREGTGELFF; CDR3 DNA: TGTGCCAGCATCGATTACAGGGAGGGCACCGGGGAGCTGTTTTTT
D gene: NA; V gene: TRBV7-2; clone size: NA; J gene: TRBJ2-7; CDR3 protein: CASSSQRGRYEQYF; CDR3 DNA: TGTGCCAGCAGCTCCCAAAGGGGCCGCTACGAGCAGTACTTC
D gene: NA; V gene: TRBV30; clone size: NA; J gene: TRBJ2-1; CDR3 protein: CAWSLSERNQFF; CDR3 DNA: TGTGCCTGGAGCCTATCCGAGAGGAATCAGTTCTTC
D gene: NA; V gene: TRBV30; clone size: NA; J gene: TRBJ2-7; CDR3 protein: CAWIRKGYYEQYF; CDR3 DNA: TGTGCCTGGATTAGGAAGGGTTACTACGAGCAGTACTTC
D gene: TRBD1; V gene: TRBV7-9; clone size: NA; J gene: TRBJ2-2; CDR3 protein: CASSILRTGSVGELFF; CDR3 DNA: TGTGCCAGCAGCATCCTAAGGACAGGAAGCGTCGGGGAGCTGTTTTTT
D gene: TRBD2; V gene: TRBV19; clone size: NA; J gene: TRBJ2-5; CDR3 protein: CASTASGTETQYF; CDR3 DNA: TGTGCCAGTACAGCTAGCGGGACAGAGACCCAGTACTTC
D gene: TRBD1; V gene: TRBV2; clone size: few; J gene: TRBJ1-2; CDR3 protein: CASSGQGQNYGYTF; CDR3 DNA: TGTGCCAGCAGCGGACAGGGACAAAACTATGGCTACACCTTC
D gene: NA; V gene: TRBV20-1; clone size: NA; J gene: TRBJ2-3; CDR3 protein: CSPDPTVTQYF; CDR3 DNA: TGCAGTCCCGACCCGACCGTTACGCAGTATTTT